These 22 T cell receptor beta chains were sequenced from one sample in a study of radiotherapy plus CTLA-4 blockade in lung cancer. Assay: immunoSEQ multiplex PCR; the TCRdb copy retains only in-frame clones and omits some. The sample contains about 73,000 clones, around 87% of which appear only once. Sequenced here: peripheral blood, sampled from a patient treated with radiotherapy plus ipilimumab. Receptors originate from a human donor with non-small cell lung cancer that progressed on radiotherapy plus ipilimumab.

The chain is built from TRBV29-1 and TRBJ1-2; maybe TRBD1 (6 bases). With 4 bases removed from V and 5 bases from J, the gap between germline ends came to 14 bases. The germline V gene has CDR1 SQVTM and CDR2 ANQGSEA. This CDR3 contains 13 residues. The CDR3 sequence is CSVVIQGEYGYTF. As DNA, the CDR3 is TGCAGCGTTGTTATACAGGGAGAGTATGGCTACACCTTC.

The chain is built from TRBV2 and TRBJ2-1; 10 positions agree with TRBD2. Germline-derived CDR1 and CDR2 are SNHLY and FYNNEI. V gave up 3 bases and J gave up 1 base; unmatched junction bases: 9. This CDR3 has 18 amino acids. Here the CDR3 reads CASSDPLAGVGSYNEQFF. Written as DNA, the CDR3 is TGTGCCAGCAGTGATCCGCTAGCGGGAGTAGGGTCCTACAATGAGCAGTTCTTC.

The rearrangement uses TRBV6-1 and TRBJ1-1, with TRBD1 as a possible D gene (5 bases). Trimming took off 2 bases at V and 4 bases at J, with 11 bases between the two ends. Germline V gives CDR1 MNHNS, CDR2 SASEGT. The CDR3 is 14 amino acids. The CDR3, as DNA: TGTGCCAGCAGTGAACCAGGGTTGGTCACTGAAGCTTTCTTT. This codes for CASSEPGLVTEAFF.

The chain recombines TRBV2 with TRBJ1-1; D not resolved. This CDR3 spans 12 amino acids. V was shortened by 0 bases and J by 10 bases, with 9 bases between the two germline ends. Germline V gene lookup returns CDR1 SNHLY and CDR2 FYNNEI. The CDR3 is CASSEAGLTAFF. The CDR3 DNA sequence: TGTGCCAGCAGTGAAGCTGGCCTTACAGCTTTCTTT.

The rearrangement joins TRBV18 to TRBJ2-2, with TRBD1 matching 8 bases. Unmatched junction bases numbered 3, after V lost 1 base and J lost 2 bases. The germline CDR1 and CDR2 sequences are KGHSH and LQKENI. This CDR3 contains 16 residues. CDR3 amino acids: CASSPQQGVNTGELFF. The CDR3 nucleotides are TGTGCCAGCTCACCACAACAGGGGGTCAACACCGGGGAGCTGTTTTTT.

This chain links TRBV28 with TRBJ1-5, with D unresolved. The ends were cut back, 5 bases at V and 0 bases at J, with 5 bases in the middle. The CDR3 loop spans 13 amino acids. CDR1 is MDHEN, CDR2 SYDVKM, per germline. As DNA, the CDR3 is TGTGCCAGCAGTCCGCCTAGCAATCAGCCCCAGCATTTT. Protein sequence: CASSPPSNQPQHF.

V is TRBV9 and J is TRBJ2-4; possible D gene TRBD2, 5 bases. The germline V gene has CDR1 SGDLS and CDR2 YYNGEE. The CDR3 sequence is 16 residues long. Trimming stripped 0 bases from V and 6 bases from J, with 16 bases between. CDR3 loop: CASSVGGGTSINIQYF. For the CDR3, the DNA is TGTGCCAGCAGCGTAGGAGGAGGAACGAGTATAAACATTCAGTACTTC.

The rearrangement links TRBV4-1 to TRBJ1-1, with 9 bases aligning to TRBD1. The V gene end was trimmed by 3 bases and the J gene end by 4 bases; junction bases not matched to a gene: 6. CDR1 is MGHRA and CDR2 is YSYEKL in the germline V gene. The CDR3 contains 15 residues. CDR3 nucleotides: TGCGCCAGCAGCCACAGAGGGACAGGGTCCACTGAAGCTTTCTTT. Its protein is CASSHRGTGSTEAFF.

The genes are TRBV5-1 and TRBJ1-2; TRBD1 agrees at 8 bases. After removal of 0 bases from V and 6 bases from J, the junction contained 4 bases not matched to a gene. The CDR3 contains 14 residues. Germline-derived CDR1 and CDR2 are SGHRS and YFSETQ. CDR3 sequence reads: CASSLGDRIHGYTF. CDR3 nucleotide sequence: TGCGCCAGCAGCTTGGGGGACAGGATTCATGGCTACACCTTC. Complete variable domain (other parts from reference TRBV5-1 and TRBJ1-2): KAGVTQTPRYLIKTRGQQVTLSCSPISGHRSVSWYQQTPGQGLQFLFEYFSETQRNKGNFPGRFSGRQFSNSRSEMNVSTLELGDSALYLCASSLGDRIHGYTFGSGTRLTVV.

This clone was seen a few times. The gene calls are TRBV5-1 and TRBJ2-7; no definite D call. The germline CDR1 and CDR2 sequences are SGHRS and YFSETQ. The V gene lost 1 base and the J gene lost 3 bases, with 11 bases spanning the gap. The CDR3 extends over 14 amino acids. DNA of the CDR3: TGCGCCAGCAGCTTGAATTTCAGAGGCTACGAGCAGTACGTC. The encoded protein is CASSLNFRGYEQYV.

V and J are TRBV6-1 and TRBJ1-5; D is ambiguous. The germline V gene encodes CDR1 MNHNS and CDR2 SASEGT. With 6 bases removed from V and 1 base from J, the gap between germline ends came to 13 bases. This CDR3 is built from 15 residues. CDR3 DNA sequence: TGTGCCAGCAGAGACCACAAAGGGAGCAATCAGCCCCAGCATTTT. This sequence encodes CASRDHKGSNQPQHF.

The rearrangement links TRBV4-2 to TRBJ1-3, with D possibly matching TRBD1 (6 bases). The V gene's germline CDR1 is LGHNA and CDR2 YNFKEQ. V lost 0 bases and J 0 bases, leaving 9 bases between the germline ends. The CDR3 extends over 16 amino acids. The CDR3 protein is CASSQEGGTSGNTIYF. DNA of the CDR3: TGTGCCAGCAGCCAAGAAGGGGGGACCTCTGGAAACACCATATATTTT.

The rearrangement links TRBV28 to TRBJ2-7; D perhaps matches TRBD2 (5 bases). The germline gives CDR1 MDHEN, CDR2 SYDVKM. The CDR3 is 14 amino acids. V dropped 5 bases and J dropped 0 bases, with 11 bases sitting between them. CDR3: CASSPVGVSYEQYF. CDR3 DNA: TGTGCCAGCAGTCCAGTCGGGGTCTCCTACGAGCAGTACTTC.

This chain joins TRBV6-1 and TRBJ1-5; perhaps TRBD1 as D (6 bases). The CDR3 contains 15 residues. Germline lookup yields CDR1 MNHNS and CDR2 SASEGT. With 8 bases removed from V and 2 bases from J, the gap between germline ends came to 16 bases. CDR3 amino acids: CASCWDTGGNQPQHF. The CDR3 nucleotides are TGTGCCAGCTGCTGGGACACTGGGGGCAATCAGCCCCAGCATTTT.

The chain's CDR3 is CASSLSGYDEQFF. The DNA of the CDR3 is TGTGCCAGTAGTCTATCAGGGTACGATGAGCAGTTCTTC. V usage is TRBV19 and J usage is TRBJ2-1, with D possibly TRBD1 on 5 matching bases. The CDR3 extends over 13 amino acids. In germline, CDR1 is LNHDA, CDR2 SQIVND (reference sequence). V dropped 5 bases and J dropped 8 bases, with 13 bases sitting between them.

A single count supports this clone. The J gene is TRBJ1-4, the V gene TRBV11-2; no clear D. With 2 bases removed from V and 7 bases from J, the gap between germline ends came to 14 bases. From germline, CDR1 is SGHAT and CDR2 FQNNGV. The CDR3 is 15 amino acids. CDR3 residues: CASSLSVLSSEKLFF. Written as DNA, the CDR3 is TGTGCCAGCAGCTTATCCGTCCTGTCGTCTGAAAAACTGTTTTTT.

The V call is TRBV5-1, the J call TRBJ2-1; the match to TRBD2 covers 7 bases. The CDR3 totals 18 residues. The germline V gene has CDR1 SGHRS and CDR2 YFSETQ. J was trimmed by 3 bases and V by 4 bases; bases with no gene match: 16. The CDR3 reads CASSPGLLTAGNYNEQFF. CDR3 DNA sequence: TGCGCCAGCAGCCCAGGGCTTCTCACAGCGGGAAACTACAATGAGCAGTTCTTC.

The chain couples TRBV11-2 to TRBJ2-2; TRBD1 might be the D (6 bases). V lost 4 bases and J 0 bases, leaving 9 bases between the germline ends. Germline V gene data show CDR1 as SGHAT and CDR2 as FQNNGV. The CDR3 length is 15 residues. The CDR3 protein is CASSWNRANTGELFF. Written as DNA, the CDR3 is TGTGCCAGCAGCTGGAACAGGGCGAACACCGGGGAGCTGTTTTTT.

The sample holds one count of this clone. V is TRBV6-6 and J is TRBJ1-3; TRBD1 might be the D (5 bases). The germline CDR1 and CDR2 sequences are MNHNY and SVGAGI (reference sequence). The CDR3 spans 16 residues. V was pared by 6 bases and J by 2 bases, with 17 bases between. Here the CDR3 DNA reads TGTGCCAGCAGCCTACCGCAGGGAACCGCTGGAAACACCATATATTTT. Amino acid sequence: CASSLPQGTAGNTIYF.

The rearrangement uses TRBV29-1 and TRBJ2-1; 13 bases align to TRBD2. The CDR3 extends over 13 amino acids. J was trimmed by 7 bases and V by 8 bases; bases with no gene match: 5. Germline CDR1 reads SQVTM; CDR2 reads ANQGSEA. This CDR3 is CSIRTSGSNEQFF. The CDR3 nucleotides read TGCAGCATTCGGACTAGCGGGAGTAATGAGCAGTTCTTC.

For the CDR3, the DNA is TGCAGCGCTAGACAGGGGGCTTCTGAAAAACTGTTTTTT. It yields the protein CSARQGASEKLFF. The chain employs TRBV29-1 and TRBJ1-4, with 10 nucleotides matching TRBD1. V shed 7 bases and J 7 bases; nucleotides not matched to a gene: 6. The germline gives CDR1 SQVTM, CDR2 ANQGSEA. CDR3 length: 13 amino acids. The complete variable domain, with remaining parts taken from reference TRBV29-1 and TRBJ1-4, reads SAVISQKPSRDICQRGTSLTIQCQVDSQVTMMFWYRQQPGQSLTLIATANQGSEATYESGFVIDKFPISRPNLTFSTLTVSNMSPEDSSIYLCSARQGASEKLFFGSGTQLSVL.

The CDR3 is CASSVDLAGGVQDTQYF. The CDR3 DNA follows: TGTGCCAGCAGCGTAGACCTAGCGGGAGGGGTACAAGATACGCAGTATTTT. The chain is built from TRBV9 and TRBJ2-3, with 12 positions matching TRBD2. Germline CDR1 and CDR2: SGDLS and YYNGEE. The CDR3 is 17 residues long. V trimming: 0 bases; J trimming: 5 bases; junction bases outside the gene matches: 7. Combining the CDR3 with reference TRBV9 and TRBJ2-3 gives the whole variable domain DSGVTQTPKHLITATGQRVTLRCSPRSGDLSVYWYQQSLDQGLQFLIQYYNGEERAKGNILERFSAQQFPDLHSELNLSSLELGDSALYFCASSVDLAGGVQDTQYFGPGTRLTVL.